What follows are 8 T cell receptor beta chains derived from one specimen sequenced in a study of blood T cells in healthy people across ages. A second about 7 to 12 cycle PCR used barcoded and J-beta primers. Each CDR3 protein gets one entry after TCRdb re-called the 5' RACE reads with MiXCR. The table shows approximately 600,000 distinct CDR3 sequences, with approximately 59% occurring only once. The sample was blood. The source of these receptors is a man aged 60 to 69 in good health.

This clonotype was seen only once. This chain joins TRBV12-3 or TRBV12-4 and TRBJ1-2; TRBD1 agrees at 7 bases. The CDR3 is made up of 14 amino acids. V trimming: 5 bases; J trimming: 6 bases; junction bases outside the gene matches: 9. The CDR3 sequence: CASSPRTGPDGYTF. The DNA of the CDR3 is TGTGCCAGCAGTCCCCGGACAGGCCCCGATGGCTACACCTTC.

The genes are TRBV18 and TRBJ2-4; TRBD2 agrees at 7 bases. The DNA end is more similar to TRBJ2-7, so the J call may be wrong. CDR1 and CDR2 (germline): KGHSH, LQKENI. CDR3 length equals 16 residues. The CDR3 loop is CASSPPGGLVAYEQYF. DNA for the CDR3: TGTGCCAGCTCACCACCAGGAGGACTAGTTGCGTACGAGCAGTACTTC.

This clonotype came up a few times. V gene TRBV5-1 combines with J gene TRBJ1-1, with unresolved D. Trimming shortened V by 0 bases and J by 1 base, and 4 bases separated the two germline ends. Germline V gene data show CDR1 as SGHRS and CDR2 as YFSETQ. The CDR3 spans 13 residues. The CDR3 here is CASSLDQNTEAFF. The CDR3 DNA reads as TGCGCCAGCAGCTTGGATCAGAACACTGAAGCTTTCTTT.

This rearrangement joins TRBV29-1 to TRBJ2-1; no clear D gene. Germline CDR1 and CDR2: SQVTM and ANQGSEA. V lost 2 bases to trimming and J lost 5 bases, with 10 bases between them. This CDR3 region has 13 residues. Here the CDR3 reads CSVEFVANNEQFF. CDR3 in DNA: TGCAGCGTTGAATTTGTAGCAAACAATGAGCAGTTCTTC.

The chain carries TRBV3-1 and TRBJ2-5; 7 bases fit TRBD1. The DNA end is more similar to TRBJ2-7, so the J call may be wrong. Germline V gene lookup returns CDR1 LGHDT and CDR2 YNNKEL (reference sequence). CDR3 length: 17 amino acids. DNA of the CDR3: TGTGCCAGCAGCCAAGACGCCACAGGGGCTAGTAGCAACGAGCAGTACTTC. This gives the protein CASSQDATGASSNEQYF.

This clonotype was seen a handful of times. The rearrangement uses TRBV3-1 and TRBJ1-2; D is undetermined. From germline, CDR1 is LGHDT and CDR2 YNNKEL (reference sequence). V lost 1 base to trimming and J lost 7 bases, with 7 bases between them. This CDR3 contains 12 residues. The DNA for the CDR3 is TGTGCCAGCAGCCAAGGGGCGGTTGGCTACACCTTC. As protein: CASSQGAVGYTF.

The chain has TRBV10-3 and TRBJ2-1; 8 positions match TRBD2. The CDR3 length is 17 residues. CDR1 ENHRY and CDR2 SYGVKD come from the germline V gene. With V trimmed by 1 base and J by 0 bases, 5 bases remained unmatched. The CDR3 DNA sequence: TGTGCCATCAGTGAGTTCGAGGGGACTAGCTCCTACAATGAGCAGTTCTTC. Translated: CAISEFEGTSSYNEQFF.

In its sample, this clonotype was seen once. This chain links TRBV12-3 or TRBV12-4 with TRBJ2-7, with TRBD1 matching over 8 bases. With V trimmed by 5 bases and J by 2 bases, 5 bases remained unmatched. The CDR3 consists of 14 residues. The CDR3: CASSPGQEAYEQYF. CDR3 DNA sequence: TGTGCCAGCAGTCCGGGACAGGAGGCCTACGAGCAGTACTTC.